This TCR beta chain appears in the sequencing data of a study of blood T cell repertoires in COVID-19. Study as a whole: In each case, the material was cDNA or gDNA derived from T cells, B-cell-depleted T cells, or PBMCs.

In the study's own analysis: By means of reference gene primer amplification, nucleated cell counts were estimated. Data came from immunoSEQ multiplex PCR; TCRdb stores just in-frame clones and leaves some out. V, J and clone size are those of that table, while D and trimming were read from the DNA. The table includes 300,000 to 350,000 clones, approximately 86% detected once. With 2 bases removed from V and 9 bases from J, the gap between germline ends came to 10 bases. This CDR3 is 12 amino acids long. The germline V gene has CDR1 MDHEN and CDR2 SYDVKM. This sequence was found in a man between 18 and 35 years old with active or convalescent COVID-19. The sample consisted of peripheral blood. V usage is TRBV28 and J usage is TRBJ1-2, with D hard to call. CDR3 sequence reads: CASSLNRVSYTF. As DNA, the CDR3 is TGTGCCAGCAGTTTAAACCGGGTTAGCTACACCTTC.